Here is one T cell receptor beta chain with its context. Researchers took blood at baseline, on cycle 4 day 1, and on cycle 7 day 1. This sample is drawn from a study of OX40 agonist ivuxolimab in advanced cancers. Clones were sequenced by immunoSEQ multiplex PCR, and TCRdb holds only the in-frame ones, with some missing. The data show tens of thousands of clones, about 85% seen once. V gave up 0 bases and J gave up 6 bases, with 12 bases separating them. Germline V CDR1 and CDR2: SGHRS, YFSETQ. The CDR3 sequence is 14 residues long. This sequence originates from an adult with an advanced solid tumor such as melanoma, head and neck, liver or kidney cancer. The chain uses TRBV5-1 and TRBJ1-1; tentative D call: TRBD1 (6 bases). The sequences come from CD4+ or CD8+ T cells sorted from blood, collected in a trial of the OX40 agonist ivuxolimab. CDR3 coding DNA: TGCGCCAGCAGCTTGGCGGGGGCCAGGGCTGAAGCTTTCTTT. It specifies CASSLAGARAEAFF.